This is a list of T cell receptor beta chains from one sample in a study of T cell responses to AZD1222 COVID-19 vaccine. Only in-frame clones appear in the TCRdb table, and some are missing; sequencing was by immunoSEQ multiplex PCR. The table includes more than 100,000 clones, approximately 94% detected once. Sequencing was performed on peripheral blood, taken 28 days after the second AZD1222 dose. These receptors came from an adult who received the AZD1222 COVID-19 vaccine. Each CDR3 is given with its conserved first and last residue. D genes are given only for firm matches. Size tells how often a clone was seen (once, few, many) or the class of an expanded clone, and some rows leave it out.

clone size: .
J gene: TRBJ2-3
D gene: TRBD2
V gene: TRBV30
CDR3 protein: CAWSVVGRGTDTQYF
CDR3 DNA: TGTGCCTGGAGTGTTGTCGGGAGGGGAACAGATACGCAGTATTTT

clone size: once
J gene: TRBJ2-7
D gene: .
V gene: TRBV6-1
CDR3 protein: CASSEAIQGYEQYF
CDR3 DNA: TGTGCCAGCAGTGAAGCTATACAGGGCTACGAGCAGTACTTC

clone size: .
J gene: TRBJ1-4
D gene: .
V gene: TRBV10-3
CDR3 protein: CAISEGQSNEKLFF
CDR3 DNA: TGTGCCATCAGTGAGGGACAGTCTAATGAAAAACTGTTTTTT

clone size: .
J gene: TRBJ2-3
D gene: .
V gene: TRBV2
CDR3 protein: CASSEFQRLGTDTQYF
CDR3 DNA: TGTGCCAGCAGTGAATTTCAGAGACTCGGGACAGATACGCAGTATTTT

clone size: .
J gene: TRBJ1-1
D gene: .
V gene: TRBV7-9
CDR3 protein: CASSPTTHANTEAFF
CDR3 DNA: TGTGCCAGCAGCCCAACGACACATGCGAACACTGAAGCTTTCTTT

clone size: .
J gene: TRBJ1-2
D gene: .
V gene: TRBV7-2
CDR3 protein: CASSLAVEIYGYTF
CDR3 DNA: TGTGCCAGCAGCTTAGCGGTTGAGATCTATGGCTACACCTTC

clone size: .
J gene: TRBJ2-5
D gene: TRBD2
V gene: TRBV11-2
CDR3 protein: CASKKAGVQETQYF
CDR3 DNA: TGTGCCAGCAAAAAAGCGGGGGTTCAAGAGACCCAGTACTTC

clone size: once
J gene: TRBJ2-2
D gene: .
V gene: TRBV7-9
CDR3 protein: CASSLQPSRTGELFF
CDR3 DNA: TGTGCCAGCAGCTTACAGCCGTCGAGGACCGGGGAGCTGTTTTTT

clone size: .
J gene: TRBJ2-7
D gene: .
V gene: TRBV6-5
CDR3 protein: CASSYSTFTYEQYF
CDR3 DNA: TGTGCCAGCAGTTACTCGACCTTTACCTACGAGCAGTACTTC

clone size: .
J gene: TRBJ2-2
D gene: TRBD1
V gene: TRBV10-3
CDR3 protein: CAIKGQGTGELFF
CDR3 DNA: TGTGCCATCAAAGGACAGGGGACCGGGGAGCTGTTTTTT

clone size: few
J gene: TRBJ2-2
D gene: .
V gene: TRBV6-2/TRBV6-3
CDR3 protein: CASSSTAGWNTGELFF
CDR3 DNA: TGTGCCAGCAGCTCCACGGCGGGGTGGAACACCGGGGAGCTGTTTTTT

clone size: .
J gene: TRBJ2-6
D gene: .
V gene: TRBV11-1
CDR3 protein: CASSPRDRRANVLTF
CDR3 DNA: TGTGCCAGCAGCCCTCGTGACCGACGGGCCAACGTCCTGACTTTC

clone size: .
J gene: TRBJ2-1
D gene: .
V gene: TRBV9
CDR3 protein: CASSVAVIPGPRGNEQFF
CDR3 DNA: TGTGCCAGCAGCGTAGCCGTTATTCCGGGACCCCGGGGCAATGAGCAGTTCTTC

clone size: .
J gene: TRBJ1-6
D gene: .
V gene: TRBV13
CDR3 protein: CASTSRGEDRVPLHF
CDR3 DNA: TGTGCCAGCACCTCGAGAGGGGAGGATAGGGTACCCCTCCACTTT

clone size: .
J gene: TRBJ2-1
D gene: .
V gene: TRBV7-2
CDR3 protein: CASSPAQGQFF
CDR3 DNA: TGTGCCAGCAGCCCGGCCCAGGGGCAGTTCTTC